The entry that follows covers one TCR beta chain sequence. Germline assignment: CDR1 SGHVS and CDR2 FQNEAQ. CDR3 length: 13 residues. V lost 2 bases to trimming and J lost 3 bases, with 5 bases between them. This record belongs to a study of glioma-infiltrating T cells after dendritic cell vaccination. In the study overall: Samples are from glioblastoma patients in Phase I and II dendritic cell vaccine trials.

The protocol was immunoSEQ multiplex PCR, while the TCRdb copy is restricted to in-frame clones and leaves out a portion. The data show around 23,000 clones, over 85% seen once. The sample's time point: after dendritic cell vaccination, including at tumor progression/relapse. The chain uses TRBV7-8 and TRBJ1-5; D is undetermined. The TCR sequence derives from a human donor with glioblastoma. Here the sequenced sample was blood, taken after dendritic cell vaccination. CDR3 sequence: CASSLSFNQPQHF. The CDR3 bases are TGTGCCAGCAGCTTATCCTTCAATCAGCCCCAGCATTTT.